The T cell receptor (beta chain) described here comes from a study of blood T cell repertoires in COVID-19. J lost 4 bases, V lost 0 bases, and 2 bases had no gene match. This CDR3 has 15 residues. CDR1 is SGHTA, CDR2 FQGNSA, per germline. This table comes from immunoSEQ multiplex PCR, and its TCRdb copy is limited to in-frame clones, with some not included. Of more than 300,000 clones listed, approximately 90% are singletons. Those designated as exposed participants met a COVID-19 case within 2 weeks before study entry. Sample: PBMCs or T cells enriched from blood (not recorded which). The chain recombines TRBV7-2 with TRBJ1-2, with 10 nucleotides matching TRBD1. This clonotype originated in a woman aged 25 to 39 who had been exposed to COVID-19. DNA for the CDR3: TGTGCCAGCAGCTTAGCGGGACAGGGGATCTATGGCTACACCTTC. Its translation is CASSLAGQGIYGYTF.